The clone carrying this T cell receptor beta chain came up once. Its antigen remains unknown. These data come from a study of Graves' ophthalmopathy and Graves' hyperthyroidism. Turning to the study itself: Investigators collected peripheral blood at initial diagnosis, before any treatment was given. General study points: A majority of expanded thyroid clonotypes exceeding 0.001 frequency were likewise present in blood.

RNA served as the template for amplifying TCR beta CDR3 regions. HTBI primers primed a first-round RT-PCR, and a second-round multiplex PCR followed. TCRdb processed the multiplex PCR reads anew with MiXCR; each CDR3 protein has one entry. Here the sample spans 350,000 or so distinct CDR3 sequences, 17% being singletons. The sample comprised peripheral blood. The receptor comes from an adult man with Graves' ophthalmopathy.

Here the CDR3 reads CASSSAMSDYGYTF. The CDR3 coding sequence is TGTGCCAGCAGTAGTGCGATGTCAGACTATGGCTACACCTTC. The chain employs TRBV28 and TRBJ1-2; D gene uncertain. The CDR3 is 14 amino acids. Trimming stripped 5 bases from V and 3 bases from J, with 13 bases between. Germline values: CDR1 MDHEN, CDR2 SYDVKM.